Reported below is one TCR beta chain. Its target is unknown. Full-length variable regions came from constant-region reverse primers plus semi-nested Nested Universal Primer A PCR. TCRdb ran MiXCR on the 5' RACE reads and lists one entry per CDR3 protein. The sample shows 9,500 to 14,000 distinct CDR3 sequences, around a quarter of them seen only once. Trimming removed 4 bases from V and 0 bases from J; junction bases left unmatched: 7. This CDR3 spans 15 amino acids. Germline V CDR1 and CDR2: SGHRS, YFSETQ. Notes on the study in general: Tumor Treg TCRs overlapped most with tumor naive CD4+ cells.

Tregs were sorted as CD4+CD25+CD127-/low cells. The TCR comes from a female donor with breast cancer. The chain has TRBV5-1 and TRBJ2-7, with 7 nucleotides matching TRBD2. Source material: Tregs sorted from a lymph node. The CDR3 sequence is CASSPAGGTSYEQYF. The CDR3 DNA reads as TGCGCCAGCAGCCCGGCCGGGGGGACCTCCTACGAGCAGTACTTC.